The 22 T cell receptor beta chains given below trace back to one sample, sequenced in a study of glioma-infiltrating T cells. TCR alpha and beta CDR3 regions were amplified from RNA using iRepertoire nested multiplex PCR. TCRdb independently ran MiXCR on the multiplex PCR reads; one entry per CDR3 protein. The sample consists of 20,000 to 25,000 distinct CDR3 sequences, roughly 24% of them appearing once. Sequenced sample: glioma tissue, nonneoplastic brain tissue, or PBMCs (not recorded which). The receptors originated from a human donor with low-grade glioma or glioblastoma, undergoing nonglioma brain surgery, or in good health (not recorded which).

A remark on this clonotype: This could be a read error, since a much larger clone is one nucleotide away. The chain employs TRBV20-1 and TRBJ2-1, with TRBD2 identical over 7 bases. CDR1 is DFQATT and CDR2 is SNEGSKA in the germline V gene (reference sequence). Trimming at V came to 7 bases and at J to 4 bases, leaving 4 bases not matched to a gene. This CDR3 spans 12 amino acids. CDR3 amino acids: CSVREEYNEQFF. The CDR3 coding sequence is TGCAGTGTCCGGGAGGAGTACAATGAGCAGTTCTTC.

With regard to this clonotype: This clone may be a read error of a much larger clone one base away. This chain uses TRBV6-6 with TRBJ2-5; D not resolved. This CDR3 has 12 amino acids. Trimming pared 5 bases from V and 3 bases from J, leaving 7 bases between. Looked up from germline, CDR1 is MNHNY and CDR2 is SVGAGI (reference sequence). CDR3 nucleotides: TGTGCCAGCAGTCCCCGGGAAGAGACCCAGTACTTC. Translating gives CASSPREETQYF.

The rearrangement links TRBV7-3 to TRBJ1-2; D is unresolved. Germline lookup yields CDR1 SGHTA and CDR2 FQGTGA. Trimming pared 5 bases from V and 8 bases from J, leaving 18 bases between. CDR3 length: 14 residues. The CDR3 loop reads CASSHVGGVYGYTF. In DNA form, the CDR3 reads TGTGCCAGCAGCCATGTGGGTGGGGTGTACGGCTACACCTTC. Supplemented by reference TRBV7-3 and TRBJ1-2, the full variable domain reads GAGVSQTPSNKVTEKGKYVELRCDPISGHTALYWYRQSLGQGPEFLIYFQGTGAADDSGLPNDRFFAVRPEGSVSTLKIQRTERGDSAVYLCASSHVGGVYGYTFGSGTRLTVV.

This clonotype came up many times. The chain is built from TRBV27 and TRBJ2-5, with D hard to call. Trimming took off 4 bases at V and 2 bases at J, with 11 bases between the two ends. Germline-derived CDR1 and CDR2 are MNHEY and SMNVEV (reference sequence). This CDR3 spans 14 amino acids. The CDR3 DNA is TGTGCCAGCAGTTCGGGTTGGCTTCAAGAGACCCAGTACTTC. Translated: CASSSGWLQETQYF.

This CDR3 is CASSLVGVAVGGYTF. The CDR3 coding sequence is TGTGCCAGCAGCTTAGTAGGCGTGGCAGTCGGTGGCTACACCTTC. This sequence joins TRBV7-9 and TRBJ1-2; D remains ambiguous. The germline CDR1 and CDR2 sequences are SEHNR and FQNEAQ (reference sequence). The CDR3 contains 15 residues. V was clipped by 1 base and J by 7 bases, with 16 bases between them.

This clonotype came up a few times. The chain is built from TRBV7-2 and TRBJ1-1; possible D gene TRBD1, 6 bases. The CDR3 extends over 16 amino acids. Germline CDR1 reads SGHTA; CDR2 reads FQGNSA. The V gene lost 2 bases and the J gene lost 1 base, with 14 bases spanning the gap. For the CDR3, the DNA is TGTGCCAGCAGCTTAAAGGGAATAGGGGGGAACACTGAAGCTTTCTTT. Residues: CASSLKGIGGNTEAFF.

This clonotype was found a few times. In DNA, the CDR3 is TGTGCCAGCTCACCTAGCGGAGACACCATATATTTT. This encodes CASSPSGDTIYF. The J gene is TRBJ1-3, the V gene TRBV18; D remains unclear. CDR1 is KGHSH, CDR2 LQKENI, per germline. CDR3 size: 12 residues. V lost 3 bases to trimming and J lost 8 bases, with 8 bases between them.

This clonotype occurred a few times. This chain uses TRBV12-3 or TRBV12-4 with TRBJ1-1; tentative D call: TRBD1 (6 bases). Deletions cut 10 bases from V and 1 base from J, with 16 bases between. CDR3 length equals 14 residues. CDR3 coding DNA: TGTGCCACCGGGGCCACAGGGAGGAACACTGAAGCTTTCTTT. Translated: CATGATGRNTEAFF.

This clonotype was detected a few times. The DNA for the CDR3 is TGTGCCAGCATCGCCGGGACAGGCTCAACTAATGAAAAACTGTTTTTT. This translates into CASIAGTGSTNEKLFF. J is TRBJ1-4 and V is TRBV11-2; 8 bases fit TRBD1. V was pared by 7 bases and J by 0 bases, with 7 bases of the junction left unmatched. The length of the CDR3 is 16 residues. The V gene's germline CDR1 is SGHAT and CDR2 FQNNGV.

Many counts were recorded for this clonotype. The chain is built from TRBV27 and TRBJ2-5; TRBD2 matches at 9 bases. Germline CDR1 MNHEY, CDR2 SMNVEV (reference sequence). This CDR3 has 14 amino acids. The junction had 6 bases not matched to a gene; V was cut back by 3 bases and J by 7 bases. The CDR3 bases are TGTGCCAGCAGTTTGGGACTAGCCGGGGGGACCCAGTACTTC. This sequence encodes CASSLGLAGGTQYF.

In its sample, this clonotype was seen many times. The chain recombines TRBV9 with TRBJ2-1; 8 positions agree with TRBD2. This CDR3 is 15 amino acids long. V trimming: 1 base; J trimming: 7 bases; junction bases outside the gene matches: 7. Germline CDR1 is SGDLS and CDR2 is YYNGEE. The CDR3: CASSVIAGKGNEQFF. The CDR3 DNA follows: TGTGCCAGCAGCGTAATAGCGGGGAAAGGGAATGAGCAGTTCTTC.

V gene TRBV4-2 combines with J gene TRBJ1-6; perhaps TRBD1 as D (6 bases). Germline CDR1 is LGHNA and CDR2 is YNFKEQ. The CDR3 spans 16 residues. With 3 bases removed from V and 7 bases from J, the gap between germline ends came to 16 bases. The DNA for the CDR3 is TGTGCCAGCAGCCATGTCGCCGGGACAAAAAATTCACCCCTCCACTTT. Residues: CASSHVAGTKNSPLHF.

This clonotype was detected ten times or more. The chain is built from TRBV19 and TRBJ2-5; TRBD2 matches at 7 bases. The CDR3 covers 13 residues. V lost 8 bases to trimming and J lost 5 bases; unmatched junction nucleotides: 8. Per germline, CDR1 LNHDA and CDR2 SQIVND (reference sequence). Here the CDR3 DNA reads TGTGCCAGTCAACGCCCCGGGAGGGAGACCCAGTACTTC. Residues: CASQRPGRETQYF.

The chain couples TRBV6-9 to TRBJ2-5, with TRBD2 identical over 8 bases. The germline V gene has CDR1 MNHGY and CDR2 SVAAGI. The length of the CDR3 is 14 residues. The ends lost 4 bases at V and 5 bases at J; junction bases unmatched: 6. CDR3 loop: CASSSGTRLETQYF. For the CDR3, the DNA is TGTGCCAGCAGTTCTGGGACTAGATTGGAGACCCAGTACTTC.

Of note for this clonotype: At one of its ends the junction is not consistent with the germline gene, which may arise from a read error. The genes are TRBV7-2 and TRBJ1-2; 10 bases match TRBD1. This CDR3 region has 14 residues. Germline lookup yields CDR1 SGHTA and CDR2 FQGNSA. CDR3 region: CASSSGQGEYAYTF. As DNA, the CDR3 is TGTGCCAGCAGCTCAGGACAGGGGGAATATGCCTACACCTTC. Variable domain in full (rest from reference TRBV7-2 and TRBJ1-2): GAGVSQSPSNKVTEKGKDVELRCDPISGHTALYWYRQSLGQGLEFLIYFQGNSAPDKSGLPSDRFSAERTGGSVSTLTIQRTQQEDSAVYLCASSSGQGEYAYTFGSGTRLTVV.

The J gene is TRBJ1-3, the V gene TRBV5-6, with a weak D call TRBD1 (5 bases). The germline V gene has CDR1 SGHDT and CDR2 YYEEEE. The CDR3 consists of 15 residues. Trimming pared 1 base from V and 0 bases from J, leaving 8 bases between. The CDR3 nucleotides are TGTGCCAGCAGCTTGAAGGGGTACTCTGGAAACACCATATATTTT. This translates into CASSLKGYSGNTIYF.

In this sample, this clonotype turned up many times. This chain uses TRBV7-6 with TRBJ1-3; 11 bases fit TRBD1. In germline, CDR1 is SGHVS, CDR2 FNYEAQ. This CDR3 spans 16 amino acids. The V and J ends lost 5 bases and 1 base, in that order; junction bases with no gene match: 4. CDR3: CASSPGQGASGNTIYF. The CDR3 region has the DNA TGTGCCAGCAGCCCAGGACAGGGGGCTTCTGGAAACACCATATATTTT.

Of note for this clonotype: A much larger clonotype is one base distant, so this may be a read error. This chain joins TRBV4-2 and TRBJ2-3; maybe TRBD2 (6 bases). Trimming left V 7 bases short and J 0 bases short, with 17 bases between. CDR1 and CDR2 (germline): LGHNA, YNFKEQ. The CDR3 consists of 16 residues. The CDR3 bases are TGTGCCAGCACCCTCACTGCGGGGAACAGCACAGATACGCAGTATTTT. Translation gives CASTLTAGNSTDTQYF.

Note on this clonotype: A much larger clonotype is one base distant, so this may be a read error. The chain combines TRBV6-2 or TRBV6-3 with TRBJ1-6; no firm D call. V lost 5 bases and J 3 bases, leaving 17 bases between the germline ends. CDR3 length: 17 residues. Germline V gene lookup returns CDR1 MNHEY and CDR2 SVGEGT. CDR3 DNA: TGTGCCAGCAGTACCCAGAAGACGGATGACTATAATTCACCCCTCCACTTT. This gives the protein CASSTQKTDDYNSPLHF.

This clonotype showed up many times. The chain couples TRBV7-9 to TRBJ2-4, with D maybe TRBD2 (5 bases). The CDR3 spans 13 residues. Between the trimmed V and J ends, which lost 4 bases and 6 bases, there was a span of 10 bases. CDR1 is SEHNR and CDR2 is FQNEAQ in the germline V gene (reference sequence). The CDR3 bases are TGTGCCAGCAGCTCCGAGGGATTAAACATTCAGTACTTC. Translation: CASSSEGLNIQYF.

The rearrangement uses TRBV7-6 and TRBJ2-7, with TRBD1 as a possible D gene (6 bases). This CDR3 region has 15 residues. The V end lost 5 bases, the J end lost 3 bases, and 17 bases lay between the germline ends. Germline CDR1 is SGHVS and CDR2 is FNYEAQ. CDR3 nucleotide sequence: TGTGCCAGCAGCGCCCAACAGGGCGCGAACTACGAGCAGTACTTC. Its protein product is CASSAQQGANYEQYF.

A word on this clonotype: One end of the junction fails to match germline, which may point to a read error. The gene calls are TRBV28 and TRBJ2-5; 7 bases match TRBD1. Germline lookup yields CDR1 MDHEN and CDR2 SYDVKM. This CDR3 has 13 residues. The CDR3 region has the DNA TGTGCCAGCAGCTTAGTTAAGGGACAGACCAAGTACTTC. Amino acid sequence: CASSLVKGQTKYF.